This TCR beta chain emerged from a study of monozygotic twins with inflammatory bowel disease. The study, taken as a whole, reports: Using the inverse Simpson index, IBD patients had lower TCRbeta diversity than healthy co-twins. IBD patients exhibited fewer clonotypes shared with other individuals than healthy twins, particularly with disease activity.

UMIs that had a 6-nucleotide sample barcode were put in using template switching. TCRdb re-analyzed the 5' RACE reads; it lists each CDR3 protein once, without DNA. Its listing shows a few hundred thousand distinct CDR3 sequences. As concerns this clonotype: Its antigen is still unknown.

The TCR comes from a human donor with ulcerative colitis or Crohn's disease, or a healthy co-twin of an affected twin (not recorded which). The specimen sequenced was blood.

CDR3 sequence reads: CASSPDRMGWSNEQFF. The V gene is TRBV18, the J gene TRBJ2-1. The CDR3 consists of 16 residues. CDR1 and CDR2 (germline): KGHSH, LQKENI.